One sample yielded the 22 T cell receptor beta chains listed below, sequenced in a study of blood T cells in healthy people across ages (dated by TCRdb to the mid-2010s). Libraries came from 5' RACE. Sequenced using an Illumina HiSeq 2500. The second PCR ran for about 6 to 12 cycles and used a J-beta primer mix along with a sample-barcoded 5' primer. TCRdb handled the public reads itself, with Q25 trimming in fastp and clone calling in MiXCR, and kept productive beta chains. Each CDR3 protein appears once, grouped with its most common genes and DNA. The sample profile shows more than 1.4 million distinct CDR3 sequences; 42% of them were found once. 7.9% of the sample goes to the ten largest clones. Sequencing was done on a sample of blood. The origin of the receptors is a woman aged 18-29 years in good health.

CDR3 in amino acids: CASSQTGVNSPLHF. CDR3 DNA: TGTGCCAGCAGCCAGACAGGCGTTAATTCACCCCTCCACTTT. The chain is built from TRBV5-6 and TRBJ1-6; TRBD1 is a possible D gene (6 bases). This CDR3 is 14 amino acids long. CDR1 is SGHDT, CDR2 YYEEEE, per germline. The V end lost 4 bases, the J end lost 6 bases, and 11 bases lay between the germline ends.

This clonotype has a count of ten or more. CDR3 amino acids: CASSSGQFYEQYF. The CDR3 coding sequence is TGTGCCAGCAGCTCAGGACAGTTTTACGAGCAGTACTTC. This chain links TRBV7-9 with TRBJ2-7, with D perhaps matching TRBD1 (6 bases). The V and J ends lost 4 bases and 4 bases respectively, with 11 bases between them. The CDR3 sequence is 13 residues long. Per germline, CDR1 SEHNR and CDR2 FQNEAQ (reference sequence).

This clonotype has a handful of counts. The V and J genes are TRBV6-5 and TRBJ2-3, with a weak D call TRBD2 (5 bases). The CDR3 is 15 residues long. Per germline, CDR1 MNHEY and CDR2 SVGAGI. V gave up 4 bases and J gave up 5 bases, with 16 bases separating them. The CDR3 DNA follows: TGTGCCAGCAGTTCCTTGGGTGAGGGAAGAGATACGCAGTATTTT. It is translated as CASSSLGEGRDTQYF.

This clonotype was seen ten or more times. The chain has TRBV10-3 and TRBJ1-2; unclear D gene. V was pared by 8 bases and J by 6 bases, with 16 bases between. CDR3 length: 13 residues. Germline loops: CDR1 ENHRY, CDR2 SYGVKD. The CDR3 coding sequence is TGTGCCATCTCCTCGGGAGGGTCCCATGGCTACACCTTC. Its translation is CAISSGGSHGYTF.

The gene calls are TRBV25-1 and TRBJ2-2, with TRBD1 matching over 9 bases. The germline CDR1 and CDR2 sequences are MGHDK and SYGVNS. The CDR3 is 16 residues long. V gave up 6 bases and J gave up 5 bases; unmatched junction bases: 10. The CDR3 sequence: CASRGAPGQGTGELFF. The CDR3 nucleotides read TGTGCCAGCAGGGGAGCCCCGGGACAGGGAACCGGGGAGCTGTTTTTT.

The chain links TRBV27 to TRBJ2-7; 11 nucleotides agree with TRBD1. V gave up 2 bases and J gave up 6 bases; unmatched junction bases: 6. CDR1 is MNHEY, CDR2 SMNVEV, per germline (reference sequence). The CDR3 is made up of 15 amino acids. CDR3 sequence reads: CASSLRTGGNFEQYF. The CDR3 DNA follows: TGTGCCAGCAGTTTAAGGACAGGGGGCAACTTCGAGCAGTACTTC.

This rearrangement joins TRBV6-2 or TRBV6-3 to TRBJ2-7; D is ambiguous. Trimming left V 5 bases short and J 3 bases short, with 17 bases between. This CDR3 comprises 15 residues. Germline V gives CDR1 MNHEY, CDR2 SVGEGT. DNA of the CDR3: TGTGCCAGCAGTGCCTTAGTGGGTATCCTCTACGAGCAGTACTTC. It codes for CASSALVGILYEQYF.

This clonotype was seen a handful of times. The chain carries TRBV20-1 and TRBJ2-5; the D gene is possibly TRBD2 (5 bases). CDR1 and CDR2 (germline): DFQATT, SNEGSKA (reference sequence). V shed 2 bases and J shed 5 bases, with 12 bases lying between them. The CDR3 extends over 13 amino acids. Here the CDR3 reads CSARPGTWETQYF. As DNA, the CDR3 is TGCAGTGCTAGACCGGGAACGTGGGAGACCCAGTACTTC.

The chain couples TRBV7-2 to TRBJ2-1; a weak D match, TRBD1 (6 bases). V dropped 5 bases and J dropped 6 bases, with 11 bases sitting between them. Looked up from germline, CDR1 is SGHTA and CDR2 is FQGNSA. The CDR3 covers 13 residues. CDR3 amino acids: CASSGQTPNEQFF. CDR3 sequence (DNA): TGTGCCAGCAGCGGACAGACCCCCAATGAGCAGTTCTTC.

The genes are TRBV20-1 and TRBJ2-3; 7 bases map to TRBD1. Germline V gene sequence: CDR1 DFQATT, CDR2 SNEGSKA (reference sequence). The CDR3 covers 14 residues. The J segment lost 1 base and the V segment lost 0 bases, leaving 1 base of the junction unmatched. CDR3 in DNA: TGCAGTGCTAGAGATCAGGGGGGCACAGATACGCAGTATTTT. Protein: CSARDQGGTDTQYF.

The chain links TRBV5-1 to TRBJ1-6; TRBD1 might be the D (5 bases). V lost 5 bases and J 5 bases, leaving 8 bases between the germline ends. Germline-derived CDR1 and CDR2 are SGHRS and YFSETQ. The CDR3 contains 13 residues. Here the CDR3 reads CASRDNDNSPLHF. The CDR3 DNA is TGCGCCAGCAGGGACAACGATAATTCACCCCTCCACTTT.

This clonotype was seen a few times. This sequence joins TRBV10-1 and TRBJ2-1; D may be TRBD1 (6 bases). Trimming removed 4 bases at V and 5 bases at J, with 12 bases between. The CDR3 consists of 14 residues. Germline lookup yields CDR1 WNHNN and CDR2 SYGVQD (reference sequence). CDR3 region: CASSGQGMNNEQFF. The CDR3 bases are TGCGCCAGCAGTGGTCAGGGGATGAACAATGAGCAGTTCTTC.

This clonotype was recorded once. The CDR3 protein is CASRRTANAIGEQYF. In nucleotides, the CDR3 is TGTGCCAGCAGGCGGACTGCCAACGCGATTGGGGAGCAGTACTTC. The rearrangement joins TRBV6-1 to TRBJ2-7, with D possibly being TRBD2 (5 bases). This CDR3 comprises 15 residues. The germline V gene encodes CDR1 MNHNS and CDR2 SASEGT. Trimming left V 6 bases short and J 7 bases short, with 22 bases between.

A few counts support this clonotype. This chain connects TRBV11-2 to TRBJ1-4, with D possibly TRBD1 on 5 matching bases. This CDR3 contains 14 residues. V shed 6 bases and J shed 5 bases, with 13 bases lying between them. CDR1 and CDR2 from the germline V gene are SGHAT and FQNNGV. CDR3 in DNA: TGTGCCAGCAGGACGACAGACGACAATGAAAAACTGTTTTTT. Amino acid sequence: CASRTTDDNEKLFF.

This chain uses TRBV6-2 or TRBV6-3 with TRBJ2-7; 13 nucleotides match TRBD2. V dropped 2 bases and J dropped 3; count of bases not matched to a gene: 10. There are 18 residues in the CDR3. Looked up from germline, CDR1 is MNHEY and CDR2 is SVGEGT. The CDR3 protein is CASSYPKIGLAGDYEQYF. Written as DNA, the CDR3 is TGTGCCAGCAGTTACCCCAAAATCGGACTAGCGGGGGACTACGAGCAGTACTTC.

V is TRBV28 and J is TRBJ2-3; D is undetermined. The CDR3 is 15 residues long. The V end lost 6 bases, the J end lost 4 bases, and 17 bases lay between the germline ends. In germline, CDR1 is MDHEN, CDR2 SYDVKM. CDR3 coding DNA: TGTGCCAGCAGGCCACCCTCCCTTGGGGCAGATACGCAGTATTTT. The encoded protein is CASRPPSLGADTQYF.

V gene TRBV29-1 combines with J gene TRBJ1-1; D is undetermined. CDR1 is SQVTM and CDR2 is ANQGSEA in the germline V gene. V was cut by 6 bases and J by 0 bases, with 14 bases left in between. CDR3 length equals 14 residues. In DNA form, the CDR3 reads TGCAGCGTCGTAACCGGGTTCTTGAACACTGAAGCTTTCTTT. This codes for CSVVTGFLNTEAFF.

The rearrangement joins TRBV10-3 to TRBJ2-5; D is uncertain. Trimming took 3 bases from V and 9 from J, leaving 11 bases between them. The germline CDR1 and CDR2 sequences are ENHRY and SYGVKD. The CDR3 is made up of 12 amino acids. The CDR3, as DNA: TGTGCCATCAGTGATAACCCCAGCTCCCAGTACTTC. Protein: CAISDNPSSQYF.

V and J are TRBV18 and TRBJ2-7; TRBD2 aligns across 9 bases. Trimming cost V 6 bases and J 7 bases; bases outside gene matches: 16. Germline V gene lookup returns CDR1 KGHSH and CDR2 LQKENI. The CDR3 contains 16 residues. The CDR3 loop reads CASSSNPGLAYNEQYF. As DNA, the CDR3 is TGTGCCAGCTCGTCAAACCCGGGACTAGCCTACAATGAGCAGTACTTC.

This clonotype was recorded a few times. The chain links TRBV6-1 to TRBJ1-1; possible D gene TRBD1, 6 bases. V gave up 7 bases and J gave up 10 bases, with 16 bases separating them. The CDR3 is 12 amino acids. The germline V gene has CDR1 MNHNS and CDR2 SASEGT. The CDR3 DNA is TGTGCCAGCACCGGTTGGGGAGGGGGAGCTTTCTTT. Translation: CASTGWGGGAFF.

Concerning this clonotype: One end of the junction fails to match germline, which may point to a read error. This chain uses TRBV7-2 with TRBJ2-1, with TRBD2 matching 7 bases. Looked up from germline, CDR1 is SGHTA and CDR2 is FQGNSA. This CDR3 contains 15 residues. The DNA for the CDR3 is TGTGTCAGCAGCTTACAGACTAGCCGGGGCAATGAGCAGTTCTTC. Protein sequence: CVSSLQTSRGNEQFF. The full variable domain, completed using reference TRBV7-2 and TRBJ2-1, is GAGVSQSPSNKVTEKGKDVELRCDPISGHTALYWYRQSLGQGLEFLIYFQGNSAPDKSGLPSDRFSAERTGGSVSTLTIQRTQQEDSAVYLCVSSLQTSRGNEQFFGPGTRLTVL.

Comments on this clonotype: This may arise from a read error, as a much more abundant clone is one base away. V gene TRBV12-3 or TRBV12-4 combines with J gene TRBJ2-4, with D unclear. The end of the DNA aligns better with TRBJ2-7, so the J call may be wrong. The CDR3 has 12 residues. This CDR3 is CASSLMPYEQYF. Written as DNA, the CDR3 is TGTGCCAGCAGTTTAATGCCCTACGAGCAGTACTTC.